Sequencing of this T cell receptor (beta chain) was carried out in a study of T cells after yellow fever vaccination. Germline CDR1 SGHRS, CDR2 YFSETQ. Between the trimmed V and J ends, which lost 5 bases and 7 bases, there was a span of 15 bases. This CDR3 has 13 amino acids. Notes on the study in general: Any FACS-sorted repertoire could hold abundant clonotypes that contaminate it from the bulk population. Faster peaking, at day 5 versus 15, marked a secondary response that was weaker. Reappearance after the booster was seen for most primary-vaccination clones, at roughly 96% CD4 and 80% to 90% CD8.

In making TCR cDNA, 5'RACE template switching added a universal primer site and UMIs to it. One entry per CDR3 protein, called by TCRdb with MiXCR from the 5' RACE reads. The sample has hundreds of thousands of distinct CDR3 sequences; 8.5% to 10% are singletons. This clonotype was seen repeatedly, ten times or more. The antigen is unknown. The clonotype comes from a young man who received the YFV17D yellow fever vaccine. The sequences come from PBMCs, collected on the day of the first yellow fever vaccination. The V call is TRBV5-1, the J call TRBJ1-2; the D gene is possibly TRBD1 (5 bases). CDR3 nucleotides: TGCGCCAGCAGTCTTGACAGATCATTTGGCTACACCTTC. It codes for CASSLDRSFGYTF.